The 23 T cell receptor beta chains below all came from one sample that was sequenced in a study of shared clonotypes between healthy human individuals (dated by TCRdb to the early 2020s). CD8 naive samples were CD45RO-negative cells positively selected for CCR7, giving a CD45RA+CCR7+ population that excluded TemRA cells. The library was generated by the immunoSEQ multiplex PCR assay. The table was pulled from immuneACCESS by TCRdb, which kept in-frame rearrangements only. Such tables lose some clones; where checked, under half of the loss comes from unresolved V genes, and the rest has no known cause. For this sample the table gives about 2.1 million clones, of which about 92% were detected only once. The ten top clones hold under 2% of the sample. Sequenced input: naive CD8+ T cells from PBMCs. In light of the paper, this sample's cell subset or site label describes: CD45RA+CCR7+. The source is a young man in good health. Some clones in this sample may be carry-over from other donors' samples.

The V gene is TRBV27, the J gene TRBJ2-1; D is undetermined. Trimming took 0 bases from V and 14 from J, leaving 14 bases between them. The CDR3 totals 13 residues. CDR1 is MNHEY and CDR2 is SMNVEV in the germline V gene (reference sequence). CDR3 region: CASSLSLQLPEFF. As DNA, the CDR3 is TGTGCCAGCAGTTTATCCCTCCAACTCCCCGAGTTCTTC.

This clone came up once. This chain uses TRBV19 with TRBJ1-2; 9 nucleotides agree with TRBD1. This CDR3 has 15 amino acids. V dropped 9 bases and J dropped 0; count of bases not matched to a gene: 8. Per the germline V gene, CDR1 is LNHDA and CDR2 is SQIVND (reference sequence). The CDR3 DNA reads TGTGCCAGCCGTGACAGGGGGACGCCTAACTATGGCTACACCTTC. As protein: CASRDRGTPNYGYTF.

The gene calls are TRBV19 and TRBJ1-5; no firm D call. Trimming removed 2 bases at V and 6 bases at J, with 17 bases between. The CDR3 spans 16 residues. Germline CDR1 reads LNHDA; CDR2 reads SQIVND (reference sequence). The CDR3, as DNA: TGTGCCAGTAGTATATGGCGGGGTGGTATGATTCAGCCCCAGCATTTT. Amino acid sequence: CASSIWRGGMIQPQHF.

This clone has just a few counts. The chain carries TRBV29-1 and TRBJ2-7, with D unresolved. Germline V CDR1 and CDR2: SQVTM, ANQGSEA. V was cut by 0 bases and J by 3 bases, with 12 bases left in between. The CDR3 contains 14 residues. This CDR3 reads CSVEDSDGDYEQYF. CDR3 coding DNA: TGCAGCGTTGAAGATTCGGACGGAGACTACGAGCAGTACTTC.

This clone was counted once. This chain uses TRBV7-9 with TRBJ1-1; TRBD1 aligns across 11 bases. The J segment lost 7 bases and the V segment lost 6 bases, leaving 13 bases of the junction unmatched. CDR3 size: 16 residues. The germline V gene has CDR1 SEHNR and CDR2 FQNEAQ (reference sequence). CDR3 residues: CASSKSGTGGFNEAFF. CDR3 coding DNA: TGTGCCAGCAGTAAATCCGGGACAGGGGGTTTCAATGAAGCTTTCTTT.

V and J are TRBV4-2 and TRBJ2-7; 8 bases are a match to TRBD2. CDR1 and CDR2 (germline): LGHNA, YNFKEQ. This CDR3 is built from 20 residues. J lost 5 bases, V lost 2 bases, and 23 bases had no gene match. In DNA, the CDR3 is TGTGCCAGCAGCCAATACGAAGTAGGACTAGCCATACAGATGGGCCACGAGCAGTACTTC. It codes for CASSQYEVGLAIQMGHEQYF.

The chain has TRBV5-1 and TRBJ1-2; D unresolved. Germline lookup yields CDR1 SGHRS and CDR2 YFSETQ. Trimming removed 4 bases from V and 6 bases from J, with 16 bases in between. This CDR3 is built from 14 residues. The CDR3 nucleotides are TGCGCCAGCAGCATGGAGAAAACAGCAGATGGCTACACCTTC. It encodes CASSMEKTADGYTF.

The rearrangement joins TRBV27 to TRBJ1-4; D is uncertain. CDR3 size: 15 residues. Trimming left V 0 bases short and J 1 base short, with 6 bases between. Per germline, CDR1 MNHEY and CDR2 SMNVEV (reference sequence). CDR3 sequence: CASSLSGLTNEKLFF. Here the CDR3 DNA reads TGTGCCAGCAGTTTATCAGGGTTAACTAATGAAAAACTGTTTTTT.

The chain combines TRBV4-1 with TRBJ2-5, with D hard to call. V lost 1 base and J lost 3, with 9 bases in between. The germline CDR1 and CDR2 sequences are MGHRA and YSYEKL. The CDR3 contains 14 residues. CDR3 loop: CASSQVGYEETQYF. The CDR3 DNA is TGCGCCAGCAGCCAAGTGGGATATGAAGAGACCCAGTACTTC.

The chain is built from TRBV7-9 and TRBJ2-5, with 11 bases matching TRBD2. Germline CDR1 and CDR2: SEHNR and FQNEAQ (reference sequence). CDR3 length equals 16 residues. J lost 4 bases, V lost 0 bases, and 4 bases had no gene match. In DNA, the CDR3 is TGTGCCAGCAGCTTAGCACTAGCGGGAGCTGGAGAGACCCAGTACTTC. Its translation: CASSLALAGAGETQYF.

This sequence joins TRBV6-1 and TRBJ2-5; D is perhaps TRBD1 (6 bases). Germline V lookup: CDR1 MNHNS, CDR2 SASEGT. V was trimmed by 5 bases and J by 0 bases, leaving 13 bases between them. The CDR3 runs to 15 residues. CDR3 loop: CASSQSPGDQETQYF. The CDR3 DNA reads as TGTGCCAGCAGTCAAAGTCCAGGGGACCAAGAGACCCAGTACTTC.

On this clone itself: The sample contains more than one DNA sequence encoding this CDR3. The V call is TRBV9, the J call TRBJ1-3; possibly TRBD1 for D (5 bases). Germline CDR1 is SGDLS and CDR2 is YYNGEE. Trimming took off 2 bases at V and 0 bases at J, with 9 bases between the two ends. The CDR3 runs to 15 residues. CDR3 DNA sequence: TGTGCCAGCAGCGTTCTGGGGGGCTCTGGAAACACCATATATTTT. Protein product: CASSVLGGSGNTIYF. The full variable domain, its missing parts supplied by reference TRBV9 and TRBJ1-3, is DSGVTQTPKHLITATGQRVTLRCSPRSGDLSVYWYQQSLDQGLQFLIQYYNGEERAKGNILERFSAQQFPDLHSELNLSSLELGDSALYFCASSVLGGSGNTIYFGEGSWLTVV.

The rearrangement links TRBV9 to TRBJ2-1, with a possible D match to TRBD2 (6 bases). Per the germline V gene, CDR1 is SGDLS and CDR2 is YYNGEE. V lost 6 bases and J lost 7, with 17 bases in between. The CDR3 sequence is 14 residues long. CDR3 protein: CASTRGGNPNEQFF. Written as DNA, the CDR3 is TGTGCCAGCACCCGTGGCGGGAATCCTAATGAGCAGTTCTTC.

The chain recombines TRBV27 with TRBJ1-5; D not certain. V lost 5 bases, J lost 5 bases, and 10 bases lay in between. CDR1 is MNHEY, CDR2 SMNVEV, per germline (reference sequence). The CDR3 runs to 13 residues. The CDR3 sequence is CASSAVSDQPQHF. DNA of the CDR3: TGTGCCAGCAGTGCTGTTTCGGATCAGCCCCAGCATTTT.

The rearrangement uses TRBV5-4 and TRBJ1-2; weak D call: TRBD1 (5 bases). This CDR3 comprises 15 residues. The V and J ends lost 2 bases and 6 bases respectively, with 17 bases between them. The germline gives CDR1 SGHNT, CDR2 YYREEE (reference sequence). This chain's CDR3 is CASSFTVGVGDGYTF. The CDR3 bases are TGTGCCAGCAGCTTCACAGTGGGTGTGGGGGATGGCTACACCTTC.

The chain joins TRBV28 to TRBJ2-7; maybe TRBD2 (6 bases). The CDR3 has 12 residues. Trimming pared 10 bases from V and 4 bases from J, leaving 14 bases between. Germline loops: CDR1 MDHEN, CDR2 SYDVKM. CDR3 protein: CATTYGGYEQYF. CDR3 nucleotides: TGTGCCACAACATACGGGGGATACGAGCAGTACTTC. The whole variable domain, filled in from reference TRBV28 and TRBJ2-7, reads DVKVTQSSRYLVKRTGEKVFLECVQDMDHENMFWYRQDPGLGLRLIYFSYDVKMKEKGDIPEGYSVSREKKERFSLILESASTNQTSMYLCATTYGGYEQYFGPGTRLTVT.

This CDR3 is CASSIEGRAVLVGYTF. CDR3 bases: TGTGCCAGTAGTATAGAGGGCAGGGCGGTTCTGGTCGGCTACACCTTC. This chain uses TRBV19 with TRBJ1-2; tentative D call: TRBD1 (5 bases). The CDR3 length is 16 residues. Germline lookup yields CDR1 LNHDA and CDR2 SQIVND (reference sequence). The V gene lost 0 bases and the J gene lost 8 bases, with 19 bases spanning the gap.

The table lists this clone with a count of one. The chain links TRBV19 to TRBJ2-2; TRBD1 matches 9 bases. Trimming at V came to 8 bases and at J to 3 bases, leaving 7 bases not matched to a gene. This CDR3 spans 15 amino acids. Germline assignment: CDR1 LNHDA and CDR2 SQIVND (reference sequence). The CDR3 DNA follows: TGTGCCAGTCGACCGTGGACAGGGGACACCGGGGAGCTGTTTTTT. Translated, it gives CASRPWTGDTGELFF.

The chain combines TRBV7-9 with TRBJ2-5; 9 bases match TRBD2. The CDR3 has 16 residues. CDR1 is SEHNR and CDR2 is FQNEAQ in the germline V gene (reference sequence). Germline trimming cut 0 bases from V and 4 bases from J; bases unmatched to any gene: 6. For the CDR3, the DNA is TGTGCCAGCAGCTTAGCATCTAGCGGGATCGGAGAGACCCAGTACTTC. Translation gives CASSLASSGIGETQYF.

A note on this clone: One junction end does not reproduce the germline sequence, and a read error may be involved. This chain uses TRBV5-6 with TRBJ1-2; D is uncertain. This CDR3 region has 12 residues. Germline CDR1 and CDR2: SGHDT and YYEEEE. The CDR3 protein is CASSFGSDGCTF. CDR3 nucleotide sequence: TGTGCCAGCAGCTTTGGTAGTGATGGCTGCACCTTC.

The CDR3 reads CASSLSRGGSNQPQHF. CDR3 nucleotides: TGTGCCAGCAGTTTATCTAGGGGTGGGAGCAATCAGCCCCAGCATTTT. The rearrangement joins TRBV27 to TRBJ1-5, with D maybe TRBD1 (5 bases). Germline-derived CDR1 and CDR2 are MNHEY and SMNVEV (reference sequence). V gave up 0 bases and J gave up 1 base, with 10 bases separating them. The CDR3 totals 16 residues.

The J gene is TRBJ2-3, the V gene TRBV5-5, with D uncertain. Germline V lookup: CDR1 SGHKS, CDR2 YYEKEE (reference sequence). The CDR3 totals 14 residues. The ends were cut back, 2 bases at V and 0 bases at J, with 7 bases in the middle. CDR3 amino acids: CASSFWASTDTQYF. The CDR3 coding sequence is TGTGCCAGCAGCTTCTGGGCTAGCACAGATACGCAGTATTTT.

This chain uses TRBV15 with TRBJ2-2, with D unresolved. Germline loops: CDR1 LNHNV, CDR2 YYDKDF (reference sequence). Deletions cut 5 bases from V and 2 bases from J, with 9 bases between. The CDR3 runs to 14 residues. The CDR3 loop is CATSPALNTGELFF. The CDR3 DNA is TGTGCCACCAGCCCCGCTCTCAACACCGGGGAGCTGTTTTTT. The entire variable domain, with the rest obtained from reference TRBV15 and TRBJ2-2, is as follows: DAMVIQNPRYQVTQFGKPVTLSCSQTLNHNVMYWYQQKSSQAPKLLFHYYDKDFNNEADTPDNFQSRRPNTSFCFLDIRSPGLGDTAMYLCATSPALNTGELFFGEGSRLTVL.